The 30 T cell receptor beta chains listed next were all sequenced from one sample in a study of blood T cells in healthy people across ages. A second roughly 7 to 12 cycle PCR used barcoded and J-beta primers. TCRdb called the 5' RACE reads again in MiXCR, with one record for every CDR3 protein. The sample lists about 800,000 distinct CDR3 sequences, roughly 60% occurring once. Material for sequencing was blood. The source is a man under 40 in good health.

This clonotype was found once. The rearrangement uses TRBV6-2 or TRBV6-3 and TRBJ2-7; TRBD2 is a possible D gene (6 bases). V lost 6 bases and J lost 4, with 22 bases in between. Per the germline V gene, CDR1 is MNHEY and CDR2 is SVGEGT. The CDR3 sequence is 16 residues long. CDR3 DNA sequence: TGTGCCAGCAGCCCCGTTGCTCGGGGGAACTCGTACGAGCAGTACTTC. Translated, it gives CASSPVARGNSYEQYF.

This clonotype was seen a few times. V and J are TRBV6-2 or TRBV6-3 and TRBJ2-7, with TRBD1 identical over 8 bases. J lost 3 bases, V lost 4 bases, and 17 bases had no gene match. The CDR3 loop spans 18 amino acids. Germline CDR1 and CDR2: MNHEY and SVGEGT. CDR3 protein: CASSSSGQGLLLLYEQYF. CDR3 in DNA: TGTGCCAGCAGTTCCTCCGGACAGGGACTCCTCCTTCTCTACGAGCAGTACTTC.

This rearrangement joins TRBV27 to TRBJ1-6; 8 bases are shared with TRBD1. After removal of 6 bases from V and 10 bases from J, the junction contained 8 bases not matched to a gene. The CDR3 contains 14 residues. CDR1 MNHEY and CDR2 SMNVEV come from the germline V gene (reference sequence). The CDR3 region has the DNA TGTGCCAGCAGCCCGGGACAGGCGATCTCACCCCTCCACTTT. Amino acids: CASSPGQAISPLHF.

V and J are TRBV6-5 and TRBJ2-5; D gene ambiguous. Near its end, the DNA agrees better with TRBJ2-7, so the J call may be wrong. Germline lookup yields CDR1 MNHEY and CDR2 SVGAGI. The CDR3 sequence is 13 residues long. CDR3 nucleotide sequence: TGTGCCAGCAGTTACTCCCCTAGGTACGAGCAGTACTTC. As protein: CASSYSPRYEQYF.

The J gene is TRBJ2-5, the V gene TRBV3-1; weak D call: TRBD1 (5 bases). V gave up 5 bases and J gave up 11 bases, with 18 bases separating them. Germline-derived CDR1 and CDR2 are LGHDT and YNNKEL (reference sequence). The CDR3 length is 13 residues. The CDR3 DNA sequence: TGTGCCAGCAGCTCACGGACAATCAATGAGCAGTACTTC. It translates to CASSSRTINEQYF.

The genes are TRBV5-1 and TRBJ2-5; 7 bases match TRBD2. V shed 1 base and J 7 bases; nucleotides not matched to a gene: 13. The CDR3 contains 16 residues. Looked up from germline, CDR1 is SGHRS and CDR2 is YFSETQ. CDR3 bases: TGCGCCAGCAGCTTGTCCCTAGCGGAATCGTGGGGGACCCAGTACTTC. This encodes CASSLSLAESWGTQYF.

The chain links TRBV6-1 to TRBJ2-5; TRBD1 or TRBD2 may be the D gene (5 bases each). V was pared by 8 bases and J by 11 bases, with 27 bases between. CDR1 MNHNS and CDR2 SASEGT come from the germline V gene. The CDR3 contains 15 residues. The CDR3 protein is CASPRRAGSPSEQYF. The CDR3, as DNA: TGTGCCAGCCCGAGGCGGGCAGGGTCCCCATCTGAGCAGTACTTC.

This chain uses TRBV10-1 with TRBJ2-5; D unresolved. The CDR3 loop spans 13 amino acids. V lost 4 bases, J lost 11 bases, and 17 bases lay in between. Germline CDR1 is WNHNN and CDR2 is SYGVQD (reference sequence). Written as DNA, the CDR3 is TGCGCCAGCAGTGGGTCGAAGGATAATGAGCAGTACTTC. As protein: CASSGSKDNEQYF.

The rearrangement uses TRBV4-3 and TRBJ2-1, with unresolved D. Germline lookup yields CDR1 LGHNA and CDR2 YSLEER. The CDR3 runs to 18 residues. V was trimmed by 0 bases and J by 9 bases, leaving 24 bases between them. CDR3 sequence: CASSQDTSAWRTGVEQFF. CDR3 coding DNA: TGCGCCAGCAGCCAAGATACGTCCGCTTGGCGTACTGGGGTTGAGCAGTTCTTC.

V usage is TRBV4-3 and J usage is TRBJ2-3; TRBD2 agrees at 13 bases. V gave up 3 bases and J gave up 3 bases; unmatched junction bases: 6. The CDR3 runs to 17 residues. Germline V gene sequence: CDR1 LGHNA, CDR2 YSLEER. The CDR3: CASSHTLAGGRTDTQYF. The CDR3 DNA is TGCGCCAGCAGCCATACACTAGCGGGAGGGAGGACAGATACGCAGTATTTT.

This clonotype was counted only a few times. The chain recombines TRBV28 with TRBJ2-5; possible D gene TRBD2, 5 bases. The germline V gene has CDR1 MDHEN and CDR2 SYDVKM. The CDR3 contains 14 residues. Trimming removed 6 bases at V and 5 bases at J, with 16 bases between. The CDR3: CASRNDGRGETQYF. Here the CDR3 DNA reads TGTGCCAGCAGAAATGACGGCCGCGGGGAGACCCAGTACTTC.

The rearrangement joins TRBV5-1 to TRBJ2-7; D call uncertain. The end of the DNA aligns better with TRBJ2-4, so the J call may be wrong. CDR3 length: 13 residues. The germline V gene encodes CDR1 SGHRS and CDR2 YFSETQ. CDR3 amino acids: CASSLSGQNIQYF. The CDR3 DNA sequence: TGCGCCAGCAGCTTGTCGGGTCAAAACATTCAGTACTTC.

The rearrangement joins TRBV20-1 to TRBJ2-1; 9 bases agree with TRBD2. CDR3 length: 16 amino acids. Germline CDR1 is DFQATT and CDR2 is SNEGSKA (reference sequence). The V segment lost 0 bases and the J segment 6 bases; nucleotides outside the gene matches: 9. The CDR3 spells CSARDPAAGGVNEQFF. CDR3 sequence (DNA): TGCAGTGCTAGAGATCCCGCAGCGGGAGGTGTCAATGAGCAGTTCTTC.

This sequence joins TRBV7-2 and TRBJ2-7, with a weak D call TRBD2 (5 bases). The J call may be wrong; the DNA end is better matched by TRBJ2-5. The V gene's germline CDR1 is SGHTA and CDR2 FQGNSA. The CDR3 is made up of 14 amino acids. The CDR3, as DNA: TGTGCCAGCAGCGTGGCCGGACTCAGCGAGACCCAGTACTTC. Protein sequence: CASSVAGLSETQYF.

The chain links TRBV7-2 to TRBJ2-1, with a possible D match to TRBD1 (6 bases). CDR1 is SGHTA and CDR2 is FQGNSA in the germline V gene. The V gene lost 3 bases and the J gene lost 5 bases, with 20 bases spanning the gap. This CDR3 contains 17 residues. The CDR3 here is CASSFTWGSRGNNEQFF. The CDR3 nucleotides are TGTGCCAGCAGCTTTACCTGGGGGTCTAGGGGGAACAATGAGCAGTTCTTC.

The rearrangement uses TRBV7-2 and TRBJ2-3; tentative D call: TRBD1 (7 bases). In germline, CDR1 is SGHTA, CDR2 FQGNSA. This CDR3 has 18 amino acids. V was cut by 5 bases and J by 2 bases, with 23 bases left in between. DNA of the CDR3: TGTGCCAGCAGCCAACCGGTGGAGGGGGCCAGTTCCACAGATACGCAGTATTTT. Translated, it gives CASSQPVEGASSTDTQYF. The full variable domain, its missing parts supplied by reference TRBV7-2 and TRBJ2-3, is GAGVSQSPSNKVTEKGKDVELRCDPISGHTALYWYRQSLGQGLEFLIYFQGNSAPDKSGLPSDRFSAERTGGSVSTLTIQRTQQEDSAVYLCASSQPVEGASSTDTQYFGPGTRLTVL.

The V and J genes are TRBV7-2 and TRBJ2-3; TRBD1 matches at 8 bases. The CDR3 covers 16 residues. The ends lost 5 bases at V and 4 bases at J; junction bases unmatched: 11. Looked up from germline, CDR1 is SGHTA and CDR2 is FQGNSA. CDR3 residues: CASSRAQGAQADTQYF. The CDR3 bases are TGTGCCAGCAGCCGAGCCCAGGGGGCGCAGGCAGATACGCAGTATTTT.

This clonotype showed up just a few times. The chain joins TRBV4-3 to TRBJ2-5; 11 nucleotides align to TRBD1. The CDR3 covers 17 residues. The V gene's germline CDR1 is LGHNA and CDR2 YSLEER. Trimming took 0 bases from V and 5 from J; bases not matched to a gene: 8. This chain's CDR3 is CASSQDMGQGGPETQYF. For the CDR3, the DNA is TGCGCCAGCAGCCAAGATATGGGACAGGGGGGTCCCGAGACCCAGTACTTC.

This clonotype turned up a few times. The chain recombines TRBV29-1 with TRBJ2-7; D is unclear. Germline V lookup: CDR1 SQVTM, CDR2 ANQGSEA. The V end lost 3 bases, the J end lost 1 base, and 10 bases lay between the germline ends. The CDR3 is 13 amino acids. CDR3 region: CSVELWESYEQYF. CDR3 bases: TGCAGCGTTGAGTTGTGGGAATCCTACGAGCAGTACTTC.

V usage is TRBV7-9 and J usage is TRBJ2-7; possible D gene TRBD1, 6 bases. Trimming removed 7 bases from V and 0 bases from J, with 19 bases in between. This CDR3 comprises 16 residues. Germline CDR1 and CDR2: SEHNR and FQNEAQ (reference sequence). CDR3 residues: CASTATTGPNSYEQYF. As DNA, the CDR3 is TGTGCCAGCACAGCTACCACAGGGCCAAACTCCTACGAGCAGTACTTC.

J is TRBJ2-3 and V is TRBV28; no reliable D call. This CDR3 spans 10 amino acids. V shed 10 bases and J shed 8 bases, with 10 bases lying between them. Germline CDR1 is MDHEN and CDR2 is SYDVKM. The CDR3 is CATPSGTQYF. The CDR3 coding sequence is TGTGCCACCCCGAGTGGTACGCAGTATTTT.

The chain employs TRBV27 and TRBJ2-1; 7 bases map to TRBD2. The trim removed 4 bases at V and 6 bases at J, leaving 15 bases unmatched. Germline V lookup: CDR1 MNHEY, CDR2 SMNVEV (reference sequence). The CDR3 has 17 residues. CDR3 nucleotides: TGTGCCAGCAGTTCACTGGGCTCAGCGGGATTGGGCAATGAGCAGTTCTTC. Amino acid sequence: CASSSLGSAGLGNEQFF.

This clonotype was observed a handful of times. The CDR3 spells CSARGLAGEADEQFF. DNA for the CDR3: TGCAGTGCTAGAGGACTAGCGGGAGAGGCTGATGAGCAGTTCTTC. The rearrangement links TRBV20-1 to TRBJ2-1; 12 nucleotides match TRBD2. This CDR3 is built from 15 residues. Trimming cost V 1 base and J 8 bases; bases outside gene matches: 6. Looked up from germline, CDR1 is DFQATT and CDR2 is SNEGSKA (reference sequence).

A few counts support this clonotype. The genes are TRBV13 and TRBJ2-7; 10 nucleotides match TRBD1. The CDR3 consists of 15 residues. From germline, CDR1 is PRHDT and CDR2 FYEKMQ (reference sequence). Trimming removed 5 bases from V and 0 bases from J; junction bases left unmatched: 4. CDR3 region: CASSPGQGISYEQYF. The CDR3 bases are TGTGCCAGCAGCCCGGGACAGGGGATCTCCTACGAGCAGTACTTC.

There are a few counts of this clonotype. The DNA for the CDR3 is TGCGCCAGCAGCCAAGATCCATCAGGGGGCTACGAGCAGTACTTC. It translates to CASSQDPSGGYEQYF. V usage is TRBV4-3 and J usage is TRBJ2-7; 7 nucleotides line up with TRBD1. Germline assignment: CDR1 LGHNA and CDR2 YSLEER. V was clipped by 0 bases and J by 3 bases; unmatched bases: 5. CDR3 length: 15 amino acids.

About this clonotype: A much larger clone is a single base away; this may be a read error. The V gene is TRBV28, the J gene TRBJ1-1; a weak D match, TRBD1 (5 bases). Germline assignment: CDR1 MDHEN and CDR2 SYDVKM. The CDR3 length is 14 residues. In nucleotides, the CDR3 is TGTGCCAGCACCTTGGGTGGGAAGGACACTGGAGCTTTCTTT. It translates to CASTLGGKDTGAFF.

The chain employs TRBV15 and TRBJ2-3, with TRBD2 as a possible D gene (5 bases). V dropped 4 bases and J dropped 5 bases, with 16 bases sitting between them. CDR1 is LNHNV, CDR2 YYDKDF, per germline (reference sequence). The CDR3 covers 15 residues. In DNA form, the CDR3 reads TGTGCCACCAGCACTACCTGGACTGGTGGAGATACGCAGTATTTT. Amino acids: CATSTTWTGGDTQYF.

The gene calls are TRBV12-3 or TRBV12-4 and TRBJ2-3; no reliable D call. The V gene lost 5 bases and the J gene lost 6 bases, with 6 bases spanning the gap. The CDR3 sequence is 11 residues long. DNA of the CDR3: TGTGCCAGCAGTCCCTATGATACGCAGTATTTT. This gives the protein CASSPYDTQYF.

This clonotype was seen just once. The junction does not match germline at one end; this may be a read error. This chain connects TRBV3-1 to TRBJ1-2; D unresolved. The CDR3 is 16 residues long. Germline CDR1 LGHDT, CDR2 YNNKEL (reference sequence). The CDR3 DNA sequence: TGTACCAGCAGCCCGGAAGGCGCGGTAAAATTCTATGGCTACACCTTC. Translation: CTSSPEGAVKFYGYTF.

This chain links TRBV5-1 with TRBJ2-6; 11 nucleotides match TRBD1. J lost 0 bases, V lost 7 bases, and 15 bases had no gene match. This CDR3 is built from 20 residues. Germline values: CDR1 SGHRS, CDR2 YFSETQ. CDR3 DNA sequence: TGCGCCAGCGTACTAAGGGACAGGGGGTCCCTCCGCTCTGGGGCCAACGTCCTGACTTTC. As protein: CASVLRDRGSLRSGANVLTF. Full variable domain (outside the CDR3, taken from reference TRBV5-1 and TRBJ2-6): KAGVTQTPRYLIKTRGQQVTLSCSPISGHRSVSWYQQTPGQGLQFLFEYFSETQRNKGNFPGRFSGRQFSNSRSEMNVSTLELGDSALYLCASVLRDRGSLRSGANVLTFGAGSRLTVL.